Shown below are 28 T cell receptor beta chains from a single sample sequenced in a study of blood T cell repertoires in COVID-19 (TCRdb year 2020). Library method: the immunoSEQ multiplex PCR assay. This immuneACCESS table, as held by TCRdb, lists in-frame sequences with V and J called but not all clones. Of the missing ones, under half trace to an unresolved V gene in checked studies; the others have no known cause. This sample holds tens of thousands of clones; 90% were observed only once. The ten largest make up about a tenth of the sample. The sequenced material came from peripheral blood. The receptors were sampled from a human donor in a cohort sampled during active COVID-19.

On this clone itself: The same CDR3 arises from other DNA sequences in this sample as well. V usage is TRBV18 and J usage is TRBJ1-1, with a tentative D call TRBD1 (5 bases). The CDR3 contains 13 residues. The germline V gene encodes CDR1 KGHSH and CDR2 LQKENI. V was clipped by 3 bases and J by 1 base, with 6 bases between them. CDR3: CASSPQGNTEAFF. The CDR3 region has the DNA TGTGCCAGCTCACCGCAGGGGAACACTGAAGCTTTCTTT.

The chain employs TRBV4-3 and TRBJ1-6; 10 nucleotides align to TRBD1. The V segment lost 5 bases and the J segment 5 bases; nucleotides outside the gene matches: 3. Germline V gene data show CDR1 as LGHNA and CDR2 as YSLEER. The CDR3 has 15 amino acids. CDR3 region: CASSFGTGDNSPLHF. The CDR3 bases are TGCGCCAGCAGCTTCGGGACAGGGGATAATTCACCCCTCCACTTT.

The chain uses TRBV4-1 and TRBJ2-1; 8 bases agree with TRBD1. CDR1 is MGHRA and CDR2 is YSYEKL in the germline V gene. The ends lost 3 bases at V and 9 bases at J; junction bases unmatched: 7. The CDR3 length is 14 residues. The CDR3 region has the DNA TGCGCCAGCAGCCACTGGACAGGGATAGGTGAGCAGTTCTTC. As protein: CASSHWTGIGEQFF.

This chain joins TRBV12-3 or TRBV12-4 and TRBJ1-1, with 7 positions matching TRBD1. After removal of 9 bases from V and 11 bases from J, the junction contained 6 bases not matched to a gene. CDR3 length: 10 amino acids. The CDR3 nucleotides are TGTGCCAGTATGACAGGGCTGGCTTTCTTT. It encodes CASMTGLAFF.

The chain combines TRBV29-1 with TRBJ1-4, with 7 positions matching TRBD1. CDR3 size: 12 residues. CDR1 and CDR2 from the germline V gene are SQVTM and ANQGSEA. Trimming took 4 bases from V and 8 from J; bases not matched to a gene: 4. This chain's CDR3 is CSVAGTAEKLFF. The CDR3 DNA reads TGCAGCGTTGCGGGGACAGCGGAAAAACTGTTTTTT.

The CDR3 is CASSSPDRFLTDTQYF. The CDR3 region has the DNA TGTGCCAGCAGTTCACCGGACAGGTTCCTCACAGATACGCAGTATTTT. This chain uses TRBV6-2 or TRBV6-3 with TRBJ2-3; the match to TRBD1 covers 7 bases. With 4 bases clipped from V and 2 bases from J, the junction kept 9 bases outside the gene matches. The CDR3 has 16 residues. CDR1 and CDR2 from the germline V gene are MNHEY and SVGEGT.

This chain links TRBV18 with TRBJ1-2; D remains unclear. CDR1 KGHSH and CDR2 LQKENI come from the germline V gene. There are 15 residues in the CDR3. Between the trimmed V and J ends, which lost 4 bases and 0 bases, there was a span of 12 bases. This chain's CDR3 is CASSQSSGTNYGYTF. CDR3 coding DNA: TGTGCCAGCTCACAGAGTTCAGGCACTAACTATGGCTACACCTTC.

The chain is built from TRBV29-1 and TRBJ2-1, with 13 bases identical to TRBD2. V was clipped by 1 base and J by 8 bases; unmatched bases: 5. The germline gives CDR1 SQVTM, CDR2 ANQGSEA. The CDR3 runs to 15 residues. As DNA, the CDR3 is TGCAGCGTTGAAGGGACTAGCGGGAGTGGCTATGAGCAGTTCTTC. As protein: CSVEGTSGSGYEQFF.

This chain joins TRBV5-1 and TRBJ2-3, with D perhaps matching TRBD2 (6 bases). Per the germline V gene, CDR1 is SGHRS and CDR2 is YFSETQ. Deletions cut 0 bases from V and 1 base from J, with 9 bases between. CDR3 length equals 15 residues. CDR3 nucleotide sequence: TGCGCCAGCAGCTTGGCGGGGACTCGCACAGATACGCAGTATTTT. This sequence encodes CASSLAGTRTDTQYF.

CDR3 sequence (DNA): TGTGCCAGCAGTTTAGTTCCCGAAGGGGCCTACGAGCAGTACTTC. Its translation: CASSLVPEGAYEQYF. The chain carries TRBV28 and TRBJ2-7; a weak D match, TRBD1 (5 bases). CDR1 and CDR2 from the germline V gene are MDHEN and SYDVKM. V lost 2 bases and J 2 bases, leaving 13 bases between the germline ends. The CDR3 has 15 amino acids.

J is TRBJ2-3 and V is TRBV10-3; possible D gene TRBD2, 6 bases. Trimming stripped 0 bases from V and 1 base from J, with 14 bases between. CDR3 size: 17 residues. Germline V gives CDR1 ENHRY, CDR2 SYGVKD. The CDR3 spells CAISESTGGSGTDTQYF. CDR3 coding DNA: TGTGCCATCAGTGAGTCGACCGGGGGATCCGGCACAGATACGCAGTATTTT.

V and J are TRBV7-3 and TRBJ1-1, with 9 bases lining up with TRBD1. Trimming cost V 6 bases and J 3 bases; bases outside gene matches: 2. Germline V gene data show CDR1 as SGHTA and CDR2 as FQGTGA. The CDR3 is 13 amino acids. CDR3 loop: CASSWTGDTEAFF. CDR3 bases: TGTGCCAGCAGTTGGACAGGGGACACTGAAGCTTTCTTT.

This clone showed up just once. The gene calls are TRBV3-1 (or the pseudogene TRBV3-2) and TRBJ2-7; 9 nucleotides align to TRBD2. CDR3 length: 16 residues. The trim removed 0 bases at V and 2 bases at J, leaving 5 bases unmatched. The germline gives CDR1 LGHDT, CDR2 YNNKEL (reference sequence). The CDR3 sequence is CASSQDLSGSPYEQYF. The CDR3 DNA reads as TGTGCCAGCAGCCAAGACCTTAGCGGGAGCCCCTACGAGCAGTACTTC.

The CDR3 reads CASSLDRVGNEKLFF. The CDR3 DNA is TGTGCCAGCAGTCTAGACCGGGTCGGTAATGAAAAACTGTTTTTT. This chain joins TRBV6-5 and TRBJ1-4; D uncertain. This CDR3 spans 15 amino acids. The germline V and J ends were trimmed by 5 bases and 4 bases, with 14 bases remaining between them. The germline gives CDR1 MNHEY, CDR2 SVGAGI.

V is TRBV6-2 or TRBV6-3 and J is TRBJ2-2; D call uncertain. This CDR3 has 14 amino acids. The germline gives CDR1 MNHEY, CDR2 SVGEGT. Deletions cut 6 bases from V and 1 base from J, with 9 bases between. Here the CDR3 DNA reads TGTGCCAGCAGCCCCGCGATGAACACCGGGGAGCTGTTTTTT. Protein sequence: CASSPAMNTGELFF.

The gene calls are TRBV5-4 and TRBJ2-1; 8 bases are shared with TRBD2. After removal of 0 bases from V and 7 bases from J, the junction contained 15 bases not matched to a gene. There are 18 residues in the CDR3. CDR1 is SGHNT and CDR2 is YYREEE in the germline V gene (reference sequence). This CDR3 is CASSLDPPFSGSRNEQFF. The CDR3 coding sequence is TGTGCCAGCAGCTTGGACCCACCTTTCAGCGGGAGTCGGAATGAGCAGTTCTTC.

The chain couples TRBV4-1 to TRBJ2-7; 7 positions agree with TRBD2. The CDR3 runs 18 residues. V trimming: 3 bases; J trimming: 0 bases; junction bases outside the gene matches: 14. The V gene's germline CDR1 is MGHRA and CDR2 YSYEKL. The CDR3 here is CASSHLWGSSGISYEQYF. The CDR3 nucleotides are TGCGCCAGCAGCCACCTCTGGGGCTCTAGCGGTATCTCCTACGAGCAGTACTTC.

The chain uses TRBV5-1 and TRBJ2-2; 9 bases line up with TRBD2. Unmatched junction bases numbered 11, after V lost 1 base and J lost 4 bases. The length of the CDR3 is 18 residues. Germline CDR1 is SGHRS and CDR2 is YFSETQ. CDR3 nucleotides: TGCGCCAGCAGCTTGAGTCCAGCGGGAGGAGCGAGCACCGGGGAGCTGTTTTTT. As protein: CASSLSPAGGASTGELFF.

V usage is TRBV10-3 and J usage is TRBJ1-2, with TRBD1 matching 9 bases. The CDR3 is 16 residues long. CDR1 is ENHRY, CDR2 SYGVKD, per germline. With V trimmed by 3 bases and J by 2 bases, 7 bases remained unmatched. The CDR3 region is CAISDFYRGQNYGYTF. CDR3 coding DNA: TGTGCCATCAGTGATTTTTACAGGGGGCAAAACTATGGCTACACCTTC.

V is TRBV9 and J is TRBJ2-3, with TRBD2 matching 7 bases. The CDR3 covers 17 residues. The J segment lost 3 bases and the V segment lost 0 bases, leaving 10 bases of the junction unmatched. Germline loops: CDR1 SGDLS, CDR2 YYNGEE. CDR3 sequence (DNA): TGTGCCAGCAGCGTAGACCTCCGGGCTAGCGGAACAGATACGCAGTATTTT. It translates to CASSVDLRASGTDTQYF.

J is TRBJ2-3 and V is TRBV28; 9 bases fit TRBD2. Germline assignment: CDR1 MDHEN and CDR2 SYDVKM. This CDR3 has 16 residues. The V gene end was trimmed by 6 bases and the J gene end by 2 bases; junction bases not matched to a gene: 9. CDR3 DNA sequence: TGTGCCAGCAGCGGCGGAGCGGGAGGCTCCACAGATACGCAGTATTTT. It codes for CASSGGAGGSTDTQYF. The complete variable domain, with remaining parts taken from reference TRBV28 and TRBJ2-3, reads DVKVTQSSRYLVKRTGEKVFLECVQDMDHENMFWYRQDPGLGLRLIYFSYDVKMKEKGDIPEGYSVSREKKERFSLILESASTNQTSMYLCASSGGAGGSTDTQYFGPGTRLTVL.

CDR3 nucleotides: TGCGCCAGCAGCCAATGGAGCGGAGATACGCAGTATTTT. This translates into CASSQWSGDTQYF. The chain links TRBV4-1 to TRBJ2-3; D possibly corresponds to TRBD2 (5 bases). CDR3 size: 13 residues. Trimming pared 2 bases from V and 5 bases from J, leaving 8 bases between. The germline V gene encodes CDR1 MGHRA and CDR2 YSYEKL.

The chain links TRBV11-2 to TRBJ2-3, with 13 bases lining up with TRBD2. V shed 2 bases and J 2 bases; nucleotides not matched to a gene: 7. CDR3 length: 18 amino acids. Germline V gene data show CDR1 as SGHAT and CDR2 as FQNNGV. CDR3 loop: CASSLKLAGGLATDTQYF. The CDR3 region has the DNA TGTGCCAGCAGCTTAAAACTAGCGGGAGGGCTTGCCACAGATACGCAGTATTTT.

This rearrangement joins TRBV7-8 to TRBJ2-1, with 13 bases identical to TRBD2. Germline loops: CDR1 SGHVS, CDR2 FQNEAQ. The CDR3 contains 17 residues. V gave up 5 bases and J gave up 5 bases; unmatched junction bases: 9. This CDR3 reads CASSLTRGLAGDNEQFF. The CDR3 DNA reads as TGTGCCAGCAGCCTAACTCGTGGACTAGCGGGAGACAATGAGCAGTTCTTC.

This rearrangement joins TRBV7-2 to TRBJ1-2; the D gene is possibly TRBD1 (6 bases). The V end was cut by 1 base, the J end by 4 bases, with 13 bases between. Looked up from germline, CDR1 is SGHTA and CDR2 is FQGNSA. This CDR3 is built from 15 residues. The CDR3 DNA follows: TGTGCCAGCAGCTTAGGGCCAGGGGAAAGCTATGGCTACACCTTC. Its translation: CASSLGPGESYGYTF.

The chain has TRBV19 and TRBJ2-1, with a possible D match to TRBD2 (6 bases). Looked up from germline, CDR1 is LNHDA and CDR2 is SQIVND (reference sequence). This CDR3 has 16 residues. The germline V and J ends were trimmed by 3 bases and 8 bases, with 20 bases remaining between them. Here the CDR3 reads CASSISLDVWGDEQFF. CDR3 nucleotides: TGTGCCAGTAGTATTAGCCTAGACGTGTGGGGGGATGAGCAGTTCTTC.

In its sample, this clone was seen a few times. This sequence joins TRBV27 and TRBJ2-7; 11 bases fit TRBD2. With 5 bases clipped from V and 1 base from J, the junction kept 7 bases outside the gene matches. Germline loops: CDR1 MNHEY, CDR2 SMNVEV (reference sequence). The CDR3 consists of 16 residues. For the CDR3, the DNA is TGTGCCAGCAGTGCCTATAGCGGGAGGGATTCCTACGAGCAGTACTTC. Translated, it gives CASSAYSGRDSYEQYF.

This chain uses TRBV15 with TRBJ1-1; D is ambiguous. The V gene lost 1 base and the J gene lost 1 base, with 16 bases spanning the gap. Germline CDR1 LNHNV, CDR2 YYDKDF (reference sequence). This CDR3 contains 17 residues. CDR3 loop: CATSRGPLVGGNTEAFF. Here the CDR3 DNA reads TGTGCCACCAGCAGAGGGCCCTTGGTGGGAGGGAACACTGAAGCTTTCTTT.